This T cell receptor beta chain was sequenced during a study of T-cell reconstitution after alpha-beta-depleted transplantation in children (dated by TCRdb to 2016 to 2017). Study-wide context: Using TCR repertoire profiling, the study followed T-cell immune reconstitution in a quantitative way in children after TCRalphabeta/CD19-depleted allogeneic hematopoietic cell transplantation. Broad study findings and their caveats: The apparently early alphabetaT-cell count recovery about two months after transplant was reportedly dependent on only several hundred rapidly expanded clones derived from non-depleted graft cells. In some patients, the high TCRbeta diversity seen at day 60 was put down to recipient T cells and intrathymic progenitors that had survived conditioning. Hyperexpanded clone frequencies declined over subsequent months; after one year, T-cell counts and TCRbeta diversity were mostly attributed to newly produced T cells.

The time point tag for this specimen amounts to: day 60 (about 2 months) after transplantation. Reading the label with the study, this specimen's treatment or condition is: allogeneic hematopoietic cell transplantation with graft depleted of TCRalphabeta T cells and CD19 B cells. Transplant recipients were children who received TCRalphabeta/CD19-depleted allogeneic hematopoietic cell grafts. The germline V gene encodes CDR1 SEHNR and CDR2 FQNEAQ (reference sequence). Trimming accounts for 5 bases at V and 5 bases at J, while the number of junction bases matched to no gene is 18. The CDR3 contains 18 residues, cysteine and phenylalanine counted. Only the CDR3 portion is preserved as DNA: 54 bases, with reading frame beginning at the first base. Taking its sample share into account, this clonotype is medium-sized (0.01 to 0.1%). Its antigen target is currently unknown. Per-base quality was not reported, and no clone a single base away is much larger than it.

The library was prepared using PCR. The instrument was an Illumina HiSeq 2500. To normalize quantification of the TCRbeta repertoire, the TCR libraries were built with molecular barcoding that relied on unique molecular identifiers. In-frame beta chains were kept once TCRdb had trimmed the public reads at Q25 with fastp and called clones with MiXCR. When rows share a CDR3 protein, they turn into one entry using the most common DNA and genes. The sample has 25,000 or so distinct CDR3 sequences on record, about 18% of them singletons. Over 30% of the sample goes to the ten largest clones. The sample consisted of PBMCs, mostly from graft donor cells, taken 60 days after TCRalphabeta/CD19-depleted stem cell transplant. The receptor's source is a male patient aged 2 to 10 who had a stem cell transplant for acute lymphoblastic leukemia, so the T cells may come from the graft donor. The chain links TRBV7-9 with TRBJ2-5; 9 central bases correspond to TRBD2. The DNA sequence follows: TGTGCCAGCAGCACAACCTCGTATCCGGGACTAGCTGCCGAGACCCAGTACTTC. It translates as CASSTTSYPGLAAETQYF.